A selection of T cell receptor beta chains follows, all from one sample in a study of cytomegalovirus exposure and HLA in healthy donors. The protocol was immunoSEQ multiplex PCR, while the TCRdb copy is restricted to in-frame clones and leaves out a portion. The data contain 95,000 to 150,000 clones, about 82% of them singletons. The sequencing sample was made of PBMCs. The receptors shown here come from a man aged 50-59 years in good health and CMV-seronegative. The CDR3 runs from the conserved cysteine through the conserved F or W. Each record gives: J gene, V gene, D gene, clone size, CDR3 protein, CDR3 DNA. D genes are given only for firm matches. Some rows have no size entry. The others give once, few or many, or a class for an expanded clone.

>TRBJ2-1|TRBV6-5|TRBD1|-
CASSHRQGAGLQFF
TGTGCCAGCAGCCACAGACAGGGGGCGGGTCTGCAGTTCTTC
>TRBJ1-4|TRBV2|-|-
CASSWTTTNEKLFF
TGTGCCAGCAGCTGGACAACAACTAATGAAAAACTGTTTTTT
>TRBJ2-1|TRBV10-3|TRBD2|-
CAISESQRGDNEQFF
TGTGCCATCAGTGAGTCTCAGCGGGGGGACAATGAGCAGTTCTTC
>TRBJ1-3|TRBV4-1|-|-
CASRTLGTGGNTIYF
TGCGCCAGCAGAACATTAGGGACTGGTGGAAACACCATATATTTT
>TRBJ2-3|TRBV5-6|TRBD2|-
CASRRSGTGGDTQYF
TGTGCCAGCAGACGTAGCGGGACGGGCGGAGATACGCAGTATTTT
>TRBJ2-7|TRBV19|TRBD1|-
CASRRGQGASEQYF
TGTGCCAGTAGGCGCGGACAGGGGGCCTCCGAGCAGTACTTC
>TRBJ2-3|TRBV7-9|TRBD1|-
CASSPGQGGSTDTQYF
TGTGCCAGCAGCCCCGGACAGGGGGGTTCGACAGATACGCAGTATTTT
>TRBJ2-1|TRBV7-3|-|few
CASSLNPRGIVNEQFF
TGTGCCAGCAGCTTAAACCCCCGGGGGATAGTGAATGAGCAGTTCTTC
>TRBJ2-5|TRBV7-8|TRBD2|few
CASSLDGGVETQYF
TGTGCCAGCAGCTTAGATGGGGGGGTTGAGACCCAGTACTTC
>TRBJ1-3|TRBV6-5|-|-
CASRDTGSGNTIYF
TGTGCCAGCAGGGACACAGGCTCTGGAAACACCATATATTTT
>TRBJ2-3|TRBV5-8|TRBD2|-
CASSKGLAGSDTQYF
TGTGCCAGCAGCAAGGGACTAGCGGGGTCAGATACGCAGTATTTT
>TRBJ1-4|TRBV6-1|-|-
CASSSRTATNEKLFF
TGTGCCAGCAGTAGCCGGACAGCAACTAATGAAAAACTGTTTTTT
>TRBJ2-5|TRBV19|-|once
CASSRGPVLQETQYF
TGTGCCAGTAGTAGAGGGCCAGTGCTACAAGAGACCCAGTACTTC
>TRBJ2-5|TRBV9|-|-
CASSFRETQYF
TGTGCCAGCAGCTTCCGGGAGACCCAGTACTTC
>TRBJ2-1|TRBV6-6|TRBD1|-
CASSPRDRNPNEQFF
TGTGCCAGCAGTCCACGGGACAGGAATCCCAATGAGCAGTTCTTC
>TRBJ2-3|TRBV19|-|-
CASSPTGSDRDTQYF
TGTGCCAGTAGTCCTACCGGGTCCGATCGGGATACGCAGTATTTT
>TRBJ1-5|TRBV19|-|-
CASSQQGSQPQHF
TGTGCCAGTAGCCAGCAGGGGAGTCAGCCCCAGCATTTT
>TRBJ2-3|TRBV6-4|TRBD2|-
CASSVTQAGGTDTQYF
TGTGCCAGCAGTGTTACCCAAGCGGGGGGCACAGATACGCAGTATTTT
>TRBJ2-5|TRBV11-1|TRBD1|few
CASSRQGEETQYF
TGTGCCAGCAGCAGGCAGGGGGAAGAGACCCAGTACTTC